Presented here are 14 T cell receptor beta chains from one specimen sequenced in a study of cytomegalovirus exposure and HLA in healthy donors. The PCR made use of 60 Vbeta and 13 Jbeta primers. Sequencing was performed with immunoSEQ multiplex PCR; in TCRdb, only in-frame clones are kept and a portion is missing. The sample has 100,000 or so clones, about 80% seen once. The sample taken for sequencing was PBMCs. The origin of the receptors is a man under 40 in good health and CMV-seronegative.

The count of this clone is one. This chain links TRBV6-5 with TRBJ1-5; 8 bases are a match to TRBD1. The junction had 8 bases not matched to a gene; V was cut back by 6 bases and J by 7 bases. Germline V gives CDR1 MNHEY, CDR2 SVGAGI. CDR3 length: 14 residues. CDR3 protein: CASRRDRGGQPQHF. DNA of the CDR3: TGTGCCAGCAGACGTGACAGGGGCGGGCAGCCCCAGCATTTT.

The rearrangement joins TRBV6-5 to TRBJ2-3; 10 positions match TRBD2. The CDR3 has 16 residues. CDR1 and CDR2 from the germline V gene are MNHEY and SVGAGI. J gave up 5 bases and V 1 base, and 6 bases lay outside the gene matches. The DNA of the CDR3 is TGTGCCAGCAGTTACTTCGAGCGGGGGGGCTTAGATACGCAGTATTTT. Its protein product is CASSYFERGGLDTQYF.

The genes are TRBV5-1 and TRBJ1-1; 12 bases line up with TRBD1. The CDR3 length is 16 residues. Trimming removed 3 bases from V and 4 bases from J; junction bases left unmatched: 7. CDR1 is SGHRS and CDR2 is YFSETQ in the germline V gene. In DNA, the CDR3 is TGCGCCAGCAGCTCGGGGACAGGGGGCTTAGGCACTGAAGCTTTCTTT. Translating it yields CASSSGTGGLGTEAFF.

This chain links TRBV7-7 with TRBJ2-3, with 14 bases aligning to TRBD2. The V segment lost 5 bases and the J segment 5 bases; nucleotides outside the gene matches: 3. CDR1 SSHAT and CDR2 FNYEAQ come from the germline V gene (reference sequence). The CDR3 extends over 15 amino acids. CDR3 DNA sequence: TGTGCCAGCAGCCGGACTAGCGGGAGGAAAGATACGCAGTATTTT. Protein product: CASSRTSGRKDTQYF.

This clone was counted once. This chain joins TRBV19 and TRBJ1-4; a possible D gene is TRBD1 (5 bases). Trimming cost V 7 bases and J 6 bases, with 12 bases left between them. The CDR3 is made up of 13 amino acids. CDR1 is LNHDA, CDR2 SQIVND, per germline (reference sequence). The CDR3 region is CASKLGGYEKLFF. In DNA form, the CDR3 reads TGTGCCAGTAAGCTGGGGGGATATGAAAAACTGTTTTTT. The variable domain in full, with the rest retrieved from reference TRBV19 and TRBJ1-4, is DGGITQSPKYLFRKEGQNVTLSCEQNLNHDAMYWYRQDPGQGLRLIYYSQIVNDFQKGDIAEGYSVSREKKESFPLTVTSAQKNPTAFYLCASKLGGYEKLFFGSGTQLSVL.

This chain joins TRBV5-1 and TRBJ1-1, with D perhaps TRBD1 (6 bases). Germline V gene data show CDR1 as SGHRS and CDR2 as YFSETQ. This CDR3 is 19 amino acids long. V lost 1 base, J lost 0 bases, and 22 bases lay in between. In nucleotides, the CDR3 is TGCGCCAGCAGCTTGCTACAGGGAAGTCTTTATCAGGTGAACACTGAAGCTTTCTTT. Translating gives CASSLLQGSLYQVNTEAFF.

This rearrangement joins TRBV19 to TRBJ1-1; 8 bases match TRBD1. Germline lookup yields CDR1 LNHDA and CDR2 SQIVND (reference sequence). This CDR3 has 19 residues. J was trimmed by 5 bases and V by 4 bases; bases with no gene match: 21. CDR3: CASSNEDRAPPPYGTEAFF. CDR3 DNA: TGTGCCAGTAGTAATGAGGACAGGGCTCCCCCCCCCTATGGGACTGAAGCTTTCTTT.

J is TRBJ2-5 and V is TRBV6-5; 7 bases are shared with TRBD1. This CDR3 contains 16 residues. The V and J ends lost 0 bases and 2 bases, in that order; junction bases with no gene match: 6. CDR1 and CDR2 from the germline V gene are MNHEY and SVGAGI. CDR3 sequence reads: CASSYSGAGGQETQYF. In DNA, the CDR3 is TGTGCCAGCAGTTACTCTGGGGCAGGGGGACAAGAGACCCAGTACTTC.

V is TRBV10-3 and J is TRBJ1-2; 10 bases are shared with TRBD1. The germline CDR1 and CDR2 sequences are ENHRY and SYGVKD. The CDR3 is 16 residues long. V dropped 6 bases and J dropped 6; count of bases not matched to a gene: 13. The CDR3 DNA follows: TGTGCCATCAGCTCGAACTGGGACAGGGGTATGGATGGCTACACCTTC. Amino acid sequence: CAISSNWDRGMDGYTF.

This chain's CDR3 is CASSFGGVEEKLFF. The CDR3 DNA is TGTGCCAGCAGCTTCGGAGGGGTCGAAGAAAAACTGTTTTTT. V and J are TRBV7-9 and TRBJ1-4, with D tentatively TRBD1 (5 bases). CDR3 length: 14 amino acids. V was trimmed by 3 bases and J by 8 bases, leaving 13 bases between them. Germline V gene lookup returns CDR1 SEHNR and CDR2 FQNEAQ (reference sequence).

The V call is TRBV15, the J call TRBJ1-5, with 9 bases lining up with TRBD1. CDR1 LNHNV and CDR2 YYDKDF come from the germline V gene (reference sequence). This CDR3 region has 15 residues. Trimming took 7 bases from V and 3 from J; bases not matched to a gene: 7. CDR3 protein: CATTPRDRANQPQHF. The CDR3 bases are TGTGCCACCACCCCACGGGACAGGGCCAATCAGCCCCAGCATTTT.

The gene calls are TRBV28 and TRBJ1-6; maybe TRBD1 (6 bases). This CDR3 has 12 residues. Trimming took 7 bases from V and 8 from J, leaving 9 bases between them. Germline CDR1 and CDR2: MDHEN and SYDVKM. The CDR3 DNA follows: TGTGCCAGCAAAGAGGGGGATTCACCCCTCCACTTT. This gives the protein CASKEGDSPLHF.

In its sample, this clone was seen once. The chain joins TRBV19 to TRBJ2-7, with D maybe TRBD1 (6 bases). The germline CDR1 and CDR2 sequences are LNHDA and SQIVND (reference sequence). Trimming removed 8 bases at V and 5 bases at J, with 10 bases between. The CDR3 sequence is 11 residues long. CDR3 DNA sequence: TGTGCCAGTTCCCCAGGGGACGAGCAGTACTTC. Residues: CASSPGDEQYF.

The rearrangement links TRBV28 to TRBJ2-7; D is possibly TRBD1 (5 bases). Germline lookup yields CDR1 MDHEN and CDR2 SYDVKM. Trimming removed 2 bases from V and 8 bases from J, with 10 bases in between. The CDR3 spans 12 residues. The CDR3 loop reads CASSLNGAKQYF. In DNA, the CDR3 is TGTGCCAGCAGTTTAAATGGGGCGAAGCAGTACTTC.